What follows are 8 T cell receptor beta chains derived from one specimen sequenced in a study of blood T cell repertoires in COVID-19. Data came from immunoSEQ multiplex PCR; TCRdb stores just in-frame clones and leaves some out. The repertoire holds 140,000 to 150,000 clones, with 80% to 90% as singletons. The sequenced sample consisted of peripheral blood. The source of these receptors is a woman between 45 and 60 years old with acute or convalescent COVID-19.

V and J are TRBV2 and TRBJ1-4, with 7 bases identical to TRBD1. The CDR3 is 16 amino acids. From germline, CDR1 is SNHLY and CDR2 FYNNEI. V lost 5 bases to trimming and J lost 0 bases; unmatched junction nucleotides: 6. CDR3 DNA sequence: TGTGCCAGCAGTCAACAGGGGCTTGCAACTAATGAAAAACTGTTTTTT. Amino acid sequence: CASSQQGLATNEKLFF.

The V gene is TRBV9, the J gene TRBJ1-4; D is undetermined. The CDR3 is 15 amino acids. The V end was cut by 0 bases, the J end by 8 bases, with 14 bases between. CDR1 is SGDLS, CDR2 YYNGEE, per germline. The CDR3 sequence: CASSVGGIPREKLFF. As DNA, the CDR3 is TGTGCCAGCAGCGTAGGAGGTATACCGCGGGAAAAACTGTTTTTT.

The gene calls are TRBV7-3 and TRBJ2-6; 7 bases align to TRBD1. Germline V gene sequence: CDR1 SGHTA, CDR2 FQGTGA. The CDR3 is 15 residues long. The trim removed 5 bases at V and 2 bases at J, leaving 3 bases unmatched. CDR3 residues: CASSLGTAGANVLTF. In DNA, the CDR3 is TGTGCCAGCAGCCTAGGGACAGCTGGGGCCAACGTCCTGACTTTC.

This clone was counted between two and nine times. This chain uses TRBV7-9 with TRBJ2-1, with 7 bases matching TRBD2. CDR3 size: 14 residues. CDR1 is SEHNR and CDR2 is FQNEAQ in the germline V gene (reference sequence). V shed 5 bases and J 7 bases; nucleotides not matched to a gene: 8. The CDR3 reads CASSRDYRGNEQFF. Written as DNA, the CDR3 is TGTGCCAGCAGCCGGGACTATCGCGGGAATGAGCAGTTCTTC.

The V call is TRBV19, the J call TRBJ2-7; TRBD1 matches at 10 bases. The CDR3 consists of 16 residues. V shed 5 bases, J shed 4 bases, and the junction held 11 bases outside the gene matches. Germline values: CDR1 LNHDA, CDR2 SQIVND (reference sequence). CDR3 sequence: CASSAGQGRLLYEQYF. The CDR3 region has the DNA TGTGCCAGTAGTGCGGGACAGGGGAGATTACTTTACGAGCAGTACTTC.

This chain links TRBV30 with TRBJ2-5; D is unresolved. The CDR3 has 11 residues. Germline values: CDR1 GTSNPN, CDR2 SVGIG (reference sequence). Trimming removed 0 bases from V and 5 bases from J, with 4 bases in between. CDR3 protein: CAWSVEETQYF. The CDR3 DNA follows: TGTGCCTGGAGTGTAGAGGAGACCCAGTACTTC.

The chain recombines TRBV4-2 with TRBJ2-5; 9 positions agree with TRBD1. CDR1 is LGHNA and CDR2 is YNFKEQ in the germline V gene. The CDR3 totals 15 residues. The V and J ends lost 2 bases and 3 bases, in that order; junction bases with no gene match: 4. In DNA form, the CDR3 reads TGTGCCAGCAGCCAAACAGACAGGGGGGAAGAGACCCAGTACTTC. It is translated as CASSQTDRGEETQYF.

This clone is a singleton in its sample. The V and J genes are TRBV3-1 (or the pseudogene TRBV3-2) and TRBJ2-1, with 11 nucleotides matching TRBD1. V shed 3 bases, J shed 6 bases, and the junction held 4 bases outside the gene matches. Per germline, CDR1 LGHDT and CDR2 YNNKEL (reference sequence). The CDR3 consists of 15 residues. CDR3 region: CASSHTGQGVNEQFF. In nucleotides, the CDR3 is TGTGCCAGCAGCCATACGGGACAGGGGGTCAATGAGCAGTTCTTC.